This TCR beta chain was profiled in a study of CD8+ T cells in alopecia areata (dated by TCRdb to 2016 to 2019). Regarding the research as a whole: Treated patients were enrolled in an open-label pilot trial of oral tofacitinib at 5 to 10 mg twice daily for moderate-to-severe alopecia areata. High-throughput TCRbeta sequencing was used to examine T cell clonal expansion in alopecia areata in both the C3H/HeJ mouse model and human patients. TCRbeta CDR3 regions were amplified by immunoSEQ multiplex PCR using 35 Vbeta forward and 13 Jbeta reverse primers. Tofacitinib was administered for 6 to 18 months, and 6 months of follow-up off drug were then conducted to assess delayed response and recurrence. Scalp clonality was compared among normal scalp (n=4), patchy alopecia areata scalp (n=8), and alopecia totalis/universalis scalp (n=8). In humans, TCRbeta sequencing was performed on scalp tissue and on sorted CD4+ and CD8+ peripheral blood T cells from healthy controls and from patients with patchy or totalis/universalis alopecia areata. The SALT score, which quantifies the percentage of affected scalp surface area, was used to measure disease severity in treated patients. RNA was obtained with the PAXgene miRNA kit for fixed scalp, the miRNeasy kit for PBMCs, and the RNeasy kit for mouse skin. Biopsies were taken from tofacitinib-treated patients at baseline and again at 4 and 24 weeks into treatment, and several of those patients also had a later scalp biopsy.

The junction shows trimming of 0 bases on V and 1 base on J, and the gene matches do not reach 9 bases of it. The CDR3 goes from the cysteine to the phenylalanine over 17 residues. The retained sequence is limited to the CDR3, 51 bases, with the frame set at the first base. Sequences SGDLS (CDR1) and YYNGEE (CDR2) are obtained from the germline V gene. Study-level results and caveats: Because the treated cohort was small and included a single nonresponder, larger studies are needed to assess links between baseline CD8+ expansion and response. Unlike mouse skin, which is dominated by gammadelta T cells, normal human skin has resident alphabeta T cells that are also sequenced, and this complicates analysis of the scalp TCR repertoire. Tofacitinib significantly decreased scalp clonality and the number of expanded CD8+ clones among the top 100 scalp clones. TCR sequences shared between patients were less clear than in mice, possibly partly because of HLA diversity in the patient population. During tofacitinib treatment, many expanded lesional clones remained in scalp and blood, and this persistence may partly explain relapse after treatment is stopped. Compared with normal scalp, lesional scalp had higher clonality and more expanded CD8+ clones, particularly in alopecia totalis/universalis, a pattern that suggests antigenic drive.

Comments on this clone: The antigen this receptor binds is unknown. No base quality values were provided; no much bigger clone lies one nucleotide off.

According to the study, the label for this sample's treatment or condition signals: oral pan-JAK inhibitor, 5-10 mg twice daily. Lesional scalp punch biopsies and peripheral blood were collected from alopecia areata patients. PBMCs were isolated by density centrifugation and stained for CD3, CD4 and CD8, and CD4+ and CD8+ T cells were sorted on a FACSAria. The library was obtained by the immunoSEQ multiplex PCR assay. RNA was extracted from all samples and reverse transcribed into cDNA, which served as template for TCR sequencing. SuperScript III was used to make first-strand cDNA, primed with a 2:1 mix of oligo-dT and random hexamers. A synthetic immune receptor repertoire was used to assess amplification bias, and residual bias was removed computationally. The source study handled its data this way. Raw reads were preprocessed to remove errors, and CDR3 was defined according to IMGT conventions as the region from the conserved cysteine to phenylalanine. Clonality was computed as 1 minus the Shannon entropy, with the entropy normalized by log2 of the number of productive unique TCRs. Whether scalp clones were CD4 or CD8 was inferred by matching scalp TCRbeta sequences against CD4 and CD8 repertoires sorted from blood. TCRdb provides this immuneACCESS table in a form limited to in-frame rearrangements. Some clones are lacking; in checked studies, under half of them reflect an unresolved V gene, and why the rest are absent is not known. V and J calls and clone size are given by that table; D and trimming were obtained from the DNA. The sample table shows around 100,000 clones, and about nine tenths are seen once. 11% of the sample comes from the top ten.

This specimen was CD8+ T cells sorted from blood, taken between weeks 30 and 35, from a patient treated with tofacitinib. Here the chain combines TRBV9 and TRBJ1-1; a stretch of 7 junction bases matches TRBD1. The clonotype was recovered from a human donor with alopecia areata. The DNA is as follows: TGTGCCAGCAGCGTAGGGGGAGGCTGGACAGGGAACACTGAAGCTTTCTTT. Its protein product is CASSVGGGWTGNTEAFF.